A single T cell receptor (beta chain) is shown here with its context. Authors' data handling: Using reference gene primer amplification, nucleated cell counts were estimated. Profiled with immunoSEQ multiplex PCR; TCRdb holds only in-frame clones, not every one. V and J calls and clone size are as listed in that table; D and trimming were resolved from the DNA. Of fewer than 300,000 clones in the sample, approximately 89% are singletons; the top ten hold roughly 1.2%. The sample comes from a study of blood T cell repertoires in COVID-19. Study-level background: From the United States, Italy and Spain came samples of acute and convalescent COVID-19. Nucleic acid was either cDNA or gDNA, and it came from T cells, B-cell-depleted T cells, or PBMCs.

The CDR3 covers 16 residues. Self-reported history from a screening survey and questionnaire set each donor's cohort. The receptor was derived from a woman aged 40 to 50 with acute COVID-19. Sequencing was performed on PBMCs or T cells enriched from blood (not recorded which). The chain links TRBV12-2 to TRBJ2-1; TRBD2, the table's D call, was not compared with the DNA. TRBV12-2 is a known pseudogene. In DNA form, the CDR3 reads TGTGCAAGTCGCTTAGAGACTAGCGGGAGGGCCAATGAGCAGTTCTTC. Its translation: CASRLETSGRANEQFF.